The 2 T cell receptor beta chains presented below share a single source sample, sequenced in a study of cytomegalovirus exposure and HLA in healthy donors. A multiplex PCR was run with 60 Vbeta primers and 13 Jbeta primers. TCRdb's table, derived via immunoSEQ multiplex PCR, lists solely in-frame clones and lacks some. This sample's table has around 130,000 clones. The sequencing sample was made of PBMCs. The receptors here all came from a woman in her fifties or sixties in good health and CMV-seronegative.

V gene TRBV6-1 combines with J gene TRBJ1-4; 7 positions agree with TRBD1. J was trimmed by 7 bases and V by 6 bases; bases with no gene match: 5. This CDR3 has 13 amino acids. Germline CDR1 reads MNHNS; CDR2 reads SASEGT. CDR3: CASSQTGLEKLFF. The CDR3, as DNA: TGTGCCAGCAGCCAGACAGGGCTTGAAAAACTGTTTTTT.

The rearrangement uses TRBV28 and TRBJ1-2, with a weak D call TRBD1 (5 bases). This CDR3 region has 12 residues. Germline loops: CDR1 MDHEN, CDR2 SYDVKM. V shed 7 bases and J shed 6 bases, with 12 bases lying between them. CDR3 protein: CASTGLLDGYTF. In DNA form, the CDR3 reads TGTGCCAGCACAGGGTTGTTGGATGGCTACACCTTC.